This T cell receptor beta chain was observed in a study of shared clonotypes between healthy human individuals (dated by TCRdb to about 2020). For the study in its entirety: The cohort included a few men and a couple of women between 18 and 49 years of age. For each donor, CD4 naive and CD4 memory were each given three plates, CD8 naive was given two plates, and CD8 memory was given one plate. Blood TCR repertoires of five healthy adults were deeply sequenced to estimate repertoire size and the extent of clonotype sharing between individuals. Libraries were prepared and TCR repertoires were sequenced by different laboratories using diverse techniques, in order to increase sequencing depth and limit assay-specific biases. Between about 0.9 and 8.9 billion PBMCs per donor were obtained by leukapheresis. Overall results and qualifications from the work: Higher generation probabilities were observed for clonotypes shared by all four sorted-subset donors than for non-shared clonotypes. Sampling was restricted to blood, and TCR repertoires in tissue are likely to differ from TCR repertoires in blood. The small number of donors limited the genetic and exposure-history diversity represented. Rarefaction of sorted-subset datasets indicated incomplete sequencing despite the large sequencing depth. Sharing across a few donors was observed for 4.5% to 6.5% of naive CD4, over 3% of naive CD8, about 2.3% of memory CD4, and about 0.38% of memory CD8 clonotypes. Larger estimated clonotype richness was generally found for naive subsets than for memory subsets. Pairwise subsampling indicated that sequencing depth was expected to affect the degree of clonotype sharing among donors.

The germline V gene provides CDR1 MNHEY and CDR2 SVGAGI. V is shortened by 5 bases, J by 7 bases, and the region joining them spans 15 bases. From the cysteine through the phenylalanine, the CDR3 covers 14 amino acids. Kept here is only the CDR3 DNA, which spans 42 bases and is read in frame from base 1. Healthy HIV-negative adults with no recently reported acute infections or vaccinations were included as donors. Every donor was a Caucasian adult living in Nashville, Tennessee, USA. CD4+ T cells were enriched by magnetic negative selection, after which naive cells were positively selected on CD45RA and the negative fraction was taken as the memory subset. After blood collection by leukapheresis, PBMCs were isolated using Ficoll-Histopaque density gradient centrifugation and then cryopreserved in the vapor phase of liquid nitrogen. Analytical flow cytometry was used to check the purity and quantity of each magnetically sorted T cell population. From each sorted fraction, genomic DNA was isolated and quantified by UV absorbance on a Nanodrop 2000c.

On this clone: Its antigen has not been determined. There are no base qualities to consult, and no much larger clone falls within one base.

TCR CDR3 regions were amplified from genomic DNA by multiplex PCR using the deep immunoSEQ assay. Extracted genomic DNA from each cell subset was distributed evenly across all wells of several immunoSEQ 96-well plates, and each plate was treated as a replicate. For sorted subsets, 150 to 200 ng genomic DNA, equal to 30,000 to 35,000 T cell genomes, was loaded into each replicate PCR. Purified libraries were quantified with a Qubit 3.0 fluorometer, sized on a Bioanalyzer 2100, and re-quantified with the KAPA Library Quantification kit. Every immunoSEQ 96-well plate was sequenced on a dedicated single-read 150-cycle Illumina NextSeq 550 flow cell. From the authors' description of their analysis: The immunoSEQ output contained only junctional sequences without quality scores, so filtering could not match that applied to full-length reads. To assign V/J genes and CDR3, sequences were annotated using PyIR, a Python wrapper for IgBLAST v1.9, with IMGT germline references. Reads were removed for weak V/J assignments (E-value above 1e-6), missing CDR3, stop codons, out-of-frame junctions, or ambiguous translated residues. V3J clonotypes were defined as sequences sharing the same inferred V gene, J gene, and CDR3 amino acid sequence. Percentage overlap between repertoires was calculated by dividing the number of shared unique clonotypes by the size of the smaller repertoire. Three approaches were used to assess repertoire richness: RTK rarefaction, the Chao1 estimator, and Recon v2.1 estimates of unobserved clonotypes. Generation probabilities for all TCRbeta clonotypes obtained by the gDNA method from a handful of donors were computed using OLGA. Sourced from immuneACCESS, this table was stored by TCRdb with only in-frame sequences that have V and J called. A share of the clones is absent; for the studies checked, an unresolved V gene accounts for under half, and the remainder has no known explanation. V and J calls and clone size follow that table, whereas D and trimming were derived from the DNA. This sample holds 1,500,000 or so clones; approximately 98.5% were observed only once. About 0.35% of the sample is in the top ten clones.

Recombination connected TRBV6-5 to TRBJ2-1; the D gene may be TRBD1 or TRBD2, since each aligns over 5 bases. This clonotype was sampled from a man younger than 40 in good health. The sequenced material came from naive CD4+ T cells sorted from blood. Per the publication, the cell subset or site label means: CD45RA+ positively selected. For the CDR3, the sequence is CASSPEEWGNEQFF. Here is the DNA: TGTGCCAGCAGTCCAGAAGAATGGGGGAATGAGCAGTTCTTC.